This passage covers 15 T cell receptor beta chains from one sample sequenced in a study of regulatory T cells in long-lasting Graves disease. For TCR beta, libraries came from iRepertoire HTBI primers and Arm-PCR of CDR3 regions. Each CDR3 protein is one row after TCRdb ran MiXCR on the multiplex PCR reads. Of about 450,000 distinct CDR3 sequences in the sample, 12% to 15% were seen once. Time point here: newly diagnosed GD, antithyroid drugs for less than 3 months. PBMCs provided the RNA from which the TCR library was made. The same sample was also studied in work on T cells in Graves' hyperthyroidism and ophthalmopathy.

Here the sequenced sample was peripheral blood mononuclear cells (PBMCs), taken at new diagnosis, from a patient treated with antithyroid drugs. The receptor source for this set is a woman between 50 and 59 years old with Graves disease.

The V gene is TRBV2, the J gene TRBJ2-5; D uncertain. This CDR3 contains 11 residues. V was cut by 6 bases and J by 6 bases, with 8 bases left in between. CDR1 and CDR2 from the germline V gene are SNHLY and FYNNEI. For the CDR3, the DNA is TGTGCCAGCAGCCCGGACCAGACCCAGTACTTC. Translating it yields CASSPDQTQYF.

This clonotype came up many times. The gene calls are TRBV11-2 and TRBJ1-1, with a tentative D call TRBD1 (6 bases). The V end was cut by 0 bases, the J end by 4 bases, with 9 bases between. Germline V gene lookup returns CDR1 SGHAT and CDR2 FQNNGV. The CDR3 loop spans 14 amino acids. The CDR3 reads CASSLDQGLTEAFF. In DNA form, the CDR3 reads TGTGCCAGCAGCTTAGATCAGGGGCTCACTGAAGCTTTCTTT.

This clonotype has just a few counts. The chain has TRBV15 and TRBJ1-1; the D gene is possibly TRBD1 (6 bases). Germline CDR1 LNHNV, CDR2 YYDKDF (reference sequence). V was clipped by 5 bases and J by 1 base, with 11 bases between them. This CDR3 contains 14 residues. The CDR3 DNA sequence: TGTGCCACCAGCGCCCACAGGGAGAACACTGAAGCTTTCTTT. The encoded protein is CATSAHRENTEAFF.

The V gene is TRBV18, the J gene TRBJ2-5, with 7 bases aligning to TRBD2. Trimming cost V 3 bases and J 3 bases; bases outside gene matches: 10. Germline CDR1 KGHSH, CDR2 LQKENI. This CDR3 contains 16 residues. The CDR3 protein is CASSPASSGREETQYF. CDR3 DNA: TGTGCCAGCTCACCTGCGTCTAGCGGACGGGAAGAGACCCAGTACTTC.

The CDR3 coding sequence is TGTGCCAGCAGCTTTGGCAGGGACCGGCCGGCAAATCAGCCCCAGCATTTT. Its translation: CASSFGRDRPANQPQHF. The J gene is TRBJ1-5, the V gene TRBV2; the D gene is possibly TRBD1 (5 bases). With 6 bases removed from V and 4 bases from J, the gap between germline ends came to 22 bases. CDR1 SNHLY and CDR2 FYNNEI come from the germline V gene. This CDR3 region has 17 residues.

This clonotype was recorded at least ten times. The chain recombines TRBV20-1 with TRBJ2-7; TRBD1 is a possible D gene (5 bases). This CDR3 has 11 amino acids. V lost 5 bases and J 7 bases, leaving 12 bases between the germline ends. The germline CDR1 and CDR2 sequences are DFQATT and SNEGSKA (reference sequence). The CDR3 protein is CSALGVGEQYF. Here the CDR3 DNA reads TGCAGTGCTTTAGGGGTGGGGGAGCAGTACTTC.

This clonotype was observed many times. The chain employs TRBV7-9 and TRBJ2-7, with D possibly being TRBD2 (6 bases). Trimming left V 3 bases short and J 2 bases short, with 11 bases between. Germline V gives CDR1 SEHNR, CDR2 FQNEAQ (reference sequence). The CDR3 is 14 amino acids. The CDR3 sequence is CASSFRDFPYEQYF. The CDR3 nucleotides read TGTGCCAGCAGCTTCCGGGACTTCCCCTACGAGCAGTACTTC.

Ten or more counts support this clonotype. This rearrangement joins TRBV20-1 to TRBJ1-1; 7 positions agree with TRBD1. V was pared by 4 bases and J by 0 bases, with 5 bases of the junction left unmatched. CDR1 is DFQATT, CDR2 SNEGSKA, per germline (reference sequence). The CDR3 runs 14 residues. The CDR3 sequence: CSATRDSMNTEAFF. The CDR3 DNA is TGCAGTGCTACCAGGGACAGCATGAACACTGAAGCTTTCTTT.

Concerning this clonotype: Since a much larger clone is just one base distant, this may be a read error. The rearrangement joins TRBV7-9 to TRBJ2-7; TRBD2 might be the D (6 bases). Between the trimmed V and J ends, which lost 4 bases and 10 bases, there was a span of 20 bases. CDR3 size: 14 residues. The germline gives CDR1 SEHNR, CDR2 FQNEAQ (reference sequence). The CDR3 reads CASSSGLEPEGQYF. The CDR3 coding sequence is TGTGCCAGCAGCTCTGGTTTAGAGCCGGAGGGACAGTACTTC.

The genes are TRBV4-2 and TRBJ2-3; D is possibly TRBD2 (6 bases). CDR3 length: 17 amino acids. Germline assignment: CDR1 LGHNA and CDR2 YNFKEQ. With 0 bases removed from V and 0 bases from J, the gap between germline ends came to 13 bases. CDR3 loop: CASSQDGGATSTDTQYF. The CDR3 DNA reads as TGTGCCAGCAGCCAAGATGGAGGGGCTACTAGCACAGATACGCAGTATTTT.

The CDR3 reads CASSQVSQGIQDEQFF. The CDR3, as DNA: TGCGCCAGCAGCCAAGTTTCTCAGGGGATACAAGATGAGCAGTTCTTC. The chain joins TRBV4-1 to TRBJ2-1, with D possibly being TRBD1 (6 bases). The V and J ends lost 1 base and 8 bases respectively, with 18 bases between them. From germline, CDR1 is MGHRA and CDR2 YSYEKL. The CDR3 runs to 16 residues.

This clonotype was seen ten or more times. The chain employs TRBV15 and TRBJ1-4, with a possible D match to TRBD1 (6 bases). V lost 0 bases to trimming and J lost 8 bases, with 13 bases between them. This CDR3 has 15 residues. Germline loops: CDR1 LNHNV, CDR2 YYDKDF (reference sequence). The CDR3 DNA reads TGTGCCACCAGCAGAGATCGATCGGGGGGCGAAAAACTGTTTTTT. It translates to CATSRDRSGGEKLFF.

This clonotype was detected a few times. The chain combines TRBV19 with TRBJ1-1; perhaps TRBD1 as D (6 bases). The CDR3 extends over 15 amino acids. V was trimmed by 6 bases and J by 0 bases, leaving 14 bases between them. The germline V gene encodes CDR1 LNHDA and CDR2 SQIVND (reference sequence). As DNA, the CDR3 is TGTGCCAGTAGGAACAGGGAAGGAATGAACACTGAAGCTTTCTTT. This sequence encodes CASRNREGMNTEAFF. The entire variable domain, with the rest obtained from reference TRBV19 and TRBJ1-1, is as follows: DGGITQSPKYLFRKEGQNVTLSCEQNLNHDAMYWYRQDPGQGLRLIYYSQIVNDFQKGDIAEGYSVSREKKESFPLTVTSAQKNPTAFYLCASRNREGMNTEAFFGQGTRLTVV.

This clonotype was seen repeatedly, ten times or more. The chain links TRBV5-1 to TRBJ2-1; 9 bases agree with TRBD1. This CDR3 has 16 residues. V was pared by 5 bases and J by 9 bases, with 15 bases of the junction left unmatched. CDR1 is SGHRS and CDR2 is YFSETQ in the germline V gene. The CDR3 reads CASSPLPPGQGPEQFF. As DNA, the CDR3 is TGCGCCAGCAGTCCTCTCCCCCCGGGACAGGGTCCTGAGCAGTTCTTC.

The CDR3 here is CASTGGDEKLFF. The CDR3 coding sequence is TGCGCCAGTACAGGGGGGGATGAAAAACTGTTTTTT. This chain connects TRBV4-1 to TRBJ1-4, with TRBD1 identical over 8 bases. J lost 6 bases, V lost 9 bases, and 3 bases had no gene match. There are 12 residues in the CDR3. In germline, CDR1 is MGHRA, CDR2 YSYEKL.